This is a list of T cell receptor beta chains from one sample in a study of cytomegalovirus exposure and HLA in healthy donors. TCRdb keeps only in-frame clones here, not all; method: immunoSEQ multiplex PCR. The repertoire table contains fewer than 60,000 clones. The sequencing input was PBMCs. These receptors were obtained from a woman in her twenties or thirties in good health and CMV-seropositive. CDR3s include the opening cysteine and the closing phenylalanine or tryptophan. The order of the fields is D gene, J gene, V gene, CDR3 protein. D genes are given only for firm matches.

>.|TRBJ2-5|TRBV5-1
CASSLRVAGLGQTQYF
>.|TRBJ2-2|TRBV7-9
CASSHRVNTGELFF
>TRBD2|TRBJ2-4|TRBV30
CAWSVPLAGAKNIQYF
>.|TRBJ1-1|TRBV11-2
CASSLAPMGRRNTEAFF
>TRBD1|TRBJ1-4|TRBV5-1
CASSFGQGPGEKLFF
>.|TRBJ2-7|TRBV27
CASTLGRGTYEQYF
>TRBD1|TRBJ2-2|TRBV5-6
CASSLQGWENTGELFF
>.|TRBJ2-7|TRBV4-1
CASSPIASAGDEQYF
>TRBD2|TRBJ2-1|TRBV7-6
CASSRFSSGNEQFF
>TRBD1|TRBJ1-5|TRBV30
CAWTQDRAEQPQHF
>.|TRBJ1-5|TRBV6-1
CASSEASYGGGQPQHF
>.|TRBJ2-7|TRBV2
CASIDRPSSYEQYF
>.|TRBJ1-6|TRBV28
CASSSQAGGNSPLHF
>TRBD2|TRBJ2-2|TRBV29-1
CSVEYELAGSTGELFF
>.|TRBJ1-1|TRBV4-2
CASSQDQTEAFF
>TRBD1|TRBJ1-2|TRBV11-2
CASSSSGGYGYTF
>.|TRBJ1-2|TRBV2
CASSVAGDGYTF
>TRBD1|TRBJ1-1|TRBV9
CASSLSRGMNTEAFF
>TRBD1|TRBJ2-5|TRBV6-5
CASNRSGGPHETQYF
>TRBD1|TRBJ1-1|TRBV19
CASSFQTGGTEAFF
>.|TRBJ1-1|TRBV7-9
CASSLTGNTEAFF
>TRBD2|TRBJ2-7|TRBV10-2
CASSLAGEVVYF
>.|TRBJ1-3|TRBV30
CASRTAGNTIYF
>.|TRBJ2-7|TRBV19
CASNPDGELEQYF
>.|TRBJ2-7|TRBV4-1
CASSQVMEPPYEQYF
>.|TRBJ2-5|TRBV30
CACKQVAAAGTQYF
>TRBD1|TRBJ1-2|TRBV9
CASSGTGPNYGYTF
>TRBD1|TRBJ1-1|TRBV6-5
CASGTGDRNTEAFF
>TRBD1|TRBJ1-2|TRBV19
CASNIPGTGYGYTF
>TRBD2|TRBJ2-1|TRBV11-2
CASSLRGGLYNEQFF
>.|TRBJ1-3|TRBV5-6
CASSWEPSGNTIYF
>.|TRBJ1-6|TRBV30
CAWGLYRDSPLHF
>TRBD2|TRBJ2-3|TRBV7-8
CASSHKPAGVMYF
>.|TRBJ2-3|TRBV7-2
CASSLDLAEKDTQYF
>TRBD1|TRBJ1-2|TRBV4-1
CASSRGQTDYGYTF
>.|TRBJ2-4|TRBV15
CATSPHRVVVAKNIQYF
>TRBD1|TRBJ1-2|TRBV6-1
CASNLGTGYDGYTF
>.|TRBJ2-1|TRBV5-4
CASNLGVARNEQFF
>TRBD2|TRBJ2-5|TRBV7-3
CASRPGLADQETQYF
>TRBD1|TRBJ2-7|TRBV28
CASRTAGGPWYEQYF
>.|TRBJ2-1|TRBV7-6
CASSLGGGAHNEQFF
>.|TRBJ2-3|TRBV28
CASSSPLLGDTQYF
>TRBD2|TRBJ2-1|TRBV2
CASSGTSGRGTIREQFF
>.|TRBJ2-7|TRBV18
CASSPSGSSYEQYF
>TRBD1|TRBJ1-1|TRBV28
CASSSQGPEPEAFF
>TRBD1|TRBJ2-7|TRBV11-3
CASSPGQGTYEQYF
>TRBD2|TRBJ2-1|TRBV7-6
CASSLDGGGGNEQFF
>TRBD1|TRBJ2-7|TRBV27
CASSLSYRTGKVNEQYF
>TRBD1|TRBJ2-5|TRBV18
CASTRDRAETQYF
>TRBD2|TRBJ2-3|TRBV4-1
CASSQYDVGLAGGPSTDTQYF
>.|TRBJ2-7|TRBV9
CASSVGWSSNYEQYF